This T cell receptor beta chain was sequenced in a study of blood T cell repertoires in COVID-19. As for the study in general: There were acute and convalescent COVID-19 samples, and they came from the United States, Italy and Spain. Nucleic acid was either cDNA or gDNA, and it came from T cells, B-cell-depleted T cells, or PBMCs.

Authors' analysis steps: Amplification from reference gene primers served as the basis for estimated nucleated cell counts. The protocol was immunoSEQ multiplex PCR, while the TCRdb copy is restricted to in-frame clones and leaves out a portion. V, J and clone size reflect that table, while D and trimming were determined from the DNA. Counted here are about 200,000 clones, 85% occurring once; the ten biggest clones make up almost 5%. Per germline, CDR1 MNHNY and CDR2 SVGAGI (reference sequence). The CDR3 is 15 amino acids. V was clipped by 2 bases and J by 0 bases, with 8 bases between them. Sequenced: peripheral blood. The TCR was taken from a woman older than 75 with acute or convalescent COVID-19. The rearrangement links TRBV6-6 to TRBJ1-3; no firm D call. CDR3 nucleotides: TGTGCCAGCAGTTACGGCTCCAACTCTGGAAACACCATATATTTT. The encoded protein is CASSYGSNSGNTIYF.